Listed here are 32 T cell receptor beta chains from one sample, sequenced in a study of CD8+CD57+ T cells in acquired aplastic anemia. Genomic DNA constituted the template upon which TCR beta VDJ and CDR3 profiling was performed. MiXCR, run by TCRdb on the reads, gives a single entry per CDR3 protein. The table lists approximately 190,000 distinct CDR3 sequences, under 70% of them singletons, with just over 45% in the top ten. The specimen sequenced was sorted CD4+, CD8+, or CD8+CD57+ T cells (not recorded which) from PBMCs. The receptors shown here come from a human donor with severe aplastic anemia or a healthy control (not recorded which).

The table lists this clonotype with many counts. The CDR3 spells CASSPGQGYVVTDTQYF. Here the CDR3 DNA reads TGTGCCAGCAGTCCCGGACAGGGGTACGTGGTAACAGATACGCAGTATTTT. The J gene is TRBJ2-3, the V gene TRBV6-1, with 9 bases aligning to TRBD1. With V trimmed by 5 bases and J by 3 bases, 12 bases remained unmatched. The CDR3 totals 17 residues. In germline, CDR1 is MNHNS, CDR2 SASEGT.

A note on this clonotype: The germline gene is not matched at one end of the junction; a read error may be the cause. The chain combines TRBV7-3 with TRBJ1-3; weak D call: TRBD1 (6 bases). There are 17 residues in the CDR3. Germline values: CDR1 SGHTA, CDR2 FQGTGA. CDR3: CASSQSRTDRSGNTIYF. The CDR3 DNA reads as TGCGCCAGCAGCCAAAGCAGGACAGACCGCTCTGGAAACACCATATATTTT. The full variable domain, completed using reference TRBV7-3 and TRBJ1-3, is GAGVSQTPSNKVTEKGKYVELRCDPISGHTALYWYRQSLGQGPEFLIYFQGTGAADDSGLPNDRFFAVRPEGSVSTLKIQRTERGDSAVYLCASSQSRTDRSGNTIYFGEGSWLTVV.

The J gene is TRBJ2-7, the V gene TRBV5-5; the D gene is possibly TRBD2 (6 bases). The CDR3 is 14 amino acids. The germline V gene has CDR1 SGHKS and CDR2 YYEKEE (reference sequence). The V end lost 3 bases, the J end lost 4 bases, and 14 bases lay between the germline ends. The chain's CDR3 is CASSWSGVVYEQYF. In DNA form, the CDR3 reads TGTGCCAGCAGCTGGTCGGGGGTAGTGTACGAGCAGTACTTC.

This clonotype was found many times. This chain uses TRBV9 with TRBJ1-2; D uncertain. Germline V gene data show CDR1 as SGDLS and CDR2 as YYNGEE. This CDR3 is 14 amino acids long. V lost 0 bases, J lost 4 bases, and 10 bases lay in between. As DNA, the CDR3 is TGTGCCAGCAGCGTAGCCACCTCCGGCTATGGCTACACCTTC. The encoded protein is CASSVATSGYGYTF.

This chain connects TRBV6-4 to TRBJ2-6; TRBD1 might be the D (5 bases). V was trimmed by 2 bases and J by 3 bases, leaving 8 bases between them. CDR1 MRHNA and CDR2 SNTAGT come from the germline V gene. CDR3 size: 15 residues. CDR3 in DNA: TGTGCCAGCAGTGACAGGGGTGATGGGGCCAACGTCCTGACTTTC. Protein: CASSDRGDGANVLTF.

There are a few counts of this clonotype. This chain joins TRBV28 and TRBJ2-2; no firm D call. CDR1 and CDR2 (germline): MDHEN, SYDVKM. V lost 1 base, J lost 7 bases, and 7 bases lay in between. The CDR3 contains 13 residues. The CDR3 here is CASSLYGGGELFF. The CDR3 coding sequence is TGTGCCAGCAGTTTATATGGTGGCGGGGAGCTGTTTTTT. The complete variable domain, with remaining parts taken from reference TRBV28 and TRBJ2-2, reads DVKVTQSSRYLVKRTGEKVFLECVQDMDHENMFWYRQDPGLGLRLIYFSYDVKMKEKGDIPEGYSVSREKKERFSLILESASTNQTSMYLCASSLYGGGELFFGEGSRLTVL.

This clonotype appeared a single time. The chain carries TRBV15 and TRBJ2-1; 9 bases map to TRBD2. V trimming: 0 bases; J trimming: 4 bases; junction bases outside the gene matches: 7. Germline V gene lookup returns CDR1 LNHNV and CDR2 YYDKDF (reference sequence). This CDR3 is built from 17 residues. CDR3 bases: TGTGCCACCAGCAGAGATCTAGCAGCGGGGGGTTACAATGAGCAGTTCTTC. It yields the protein CATSRDLAAGGYNEQFF.

This clonotype has ten or more counts. V is TRBV5-6 and J is TRBJ2-5; weak D call: TRBD1 (7 bases). CDR3 length equals 13 residues. Germline V gene sequence: CDR1 SGHDT, CDR2 YYEEEE. The ends were cut back, 4 bases at V and 5 bases at J, with 12 bases in the middle. The CDR3, as DNA: TGTGCCAGCAGCCCAGGGGGGTTGGAGACCCAGTACTTC. The encoded protein is CASSPGGLETQYF.

The rearrangement uses TRBV20-1 and TRBJ2-2; D uncertain. CDR3 length: 12 amino acids. Germline V gives CDR1 DFQATT, CDR2 SNEGSKA (reference sequence). Trimming took 5 bases from V and 2 from J, leaving 6 bases between them. The DNA of the CDR3 is TGCAGTGCTGGAACCAACACCGGGGAGCTGTTTTTT. Amino acids: CSAGTNTGELFF.

The rearrangement links TRBV2 to TRBJ2-1; the match to TRBD2 covers 13 bases. The CDR3 is 15 residues long. In germline, CDR1 is SNHLY, CDR2 FYNNEI. V lost 6 bases to trimming and J lost 5 bases; unmatched junction nucleotides: 4. The DNA of the CDR3 is TGTGCCAGCAGGGAGACTAGCGGGGGGCACAATGAGCAGTTCTTC. Translated: CASRETSGGHNEQFF.

The V gene is TRBV20-1, the J gene TRBJ2-7; TRBD2 is a possible D gene (5 bases). Looked up from germline, CDR1 is DFQATT and CDR2 is SNEGSKA (reference sequence). This CDR3 comprises 16 residues. Trimming pared 0 bases from V and 2 bases from J, leaving 17 bases between. The DNA for the CDR3 is TGCAGTGCTAGAGATCGCGGAGGCGGGCGGGCCTACGAGCAGTACTTC. Encoded protein: CSARDRGGGRAYEQYF.

This clonotype was counted many times. The V and J genes are TRBV2 and TRBJ2-7; no reliable D call. The CDR3 contains 14 residues. Germline CDR1 and CDR2: SNHLY and FYNNEI. Trimming took off 0 bases at V and 2 bases at J, with 8 bases between the two ends. The CDR3 DNA is TGTGCCAGCAGTGAAGCCAGGATCCCCTACGAGCAGTACTTC. Translation gives CASSEARIPYEQYF. The whole variable domain, remainder taken from reference TRBV2 and TRBJ2-7, is EPEVTQTPSHQVTQMGQEVILRCVPISNHLYFYWYRQILGQKVEFLVSFYNNEISEKSEIFDDQFSVERPDGSNFTLKIRSTKLEDSAMYFCASSEARIPYEQYFGPGTRLTVT.

J is TRBJ1-2 and V is TRBV12-3 or TRBV12-4; D unresolved. This CDR3 has 11 amino acids. V dropped 4 bases and J dropped 8 bases, with 8 bases sitting between them. The CDR3 DNA reads TGTGCCAGCAGTTCGGTATGGGGCTACACCTTC. Encoded protein: CASSSVWGYTF.

V usage is TRBV5-1 and J usage is TRBJ2-3, with 9 nucleotides matching TRBD2. This CDR3 has 16 residues. Germline CDR1 SGHRS, CDR2 YFSETQ. V lost 0 bases and J lost 1; bases outside the gene matches: 3. CDR3 DNA sequence: TGCGCCAGCAGCTTGGCGGGACTAGCCGGCACAGATACGCAGTATTTT. Protein: CASSLAGLAGTDTQYF.

The chain joins TRBV7-3 to TRBJ2-2; 9 bases map to TRBD1. J was trimmed by 0 bases and V by 5 bases; bases with no gene match: 4. CDR3 length: 16 residues. Germline CDR1 SGHTA, CDR2 FQGTGA. The CDR3 sequence: CASSQGDRANTGELFF. In DNA form, the CDR3 reads TGTGCCAGCAGCCAAGGGGACAGGGCGAACACCGGGGAGCTGTTTTTT.

This chain connects TRBV7-6 to TRBJ2-7; the match to TRBD1 covers 8 bases. The CDR3 runs to 13 residues. In germline, CDR1 is SGHVS, CDR2 FNYEAQ. V shed 3 bases, J shed 6 bases, and the junction held 4 bases outside the gene matches. The DNA for the CDR3 is TGTGCCAGCAGCTTGGACAGGGTAGGCGAGCAGTACTTC. It translates to CASSLDRVGEQYF. The full variable domain, in which reference TRBV7-6 and TRBJ2-7 provide the parts outside the CDR3, is GAGVSQSPRYKVTKRGQDVALRCDPISGHVSLYWYRQALGQGPEFLTYFNYEAQQDKSGLPNDRFSAERPEGSISTLTIQRTEQRDSAMYRCASSLDRVGEQYFGPGTRLTVT.

The V call is TRBV10-3, the J call TRBJ2-5; TRBD2 matches 9 bases. The V gene's germline CDR1 is ENHRY and CDR2 SYGVKD. This CDR3 comprises 15 residues. V was pared by 2 bases and J by 5 bases, with 6 bases of the junction left unmatched. This chain's CDR3 is CAISERAGGQETQYF. CDR3 coding DNA: TGTGCCATCAGTGAGCGAGCGGGGGGTCAGGAGACCCAGTACTTC.

J is TRBJ2-1 and V is TRBV29-1; D is possibly TRBD2 (6 bases). This CDR3 contains 14 residues. Trimming stripped 2 bases from V and 9 bases from J, with 17 bases between. The germline V gene encodes CDR1 SQVTM and CDR2 ANQGSEA. The CDR3 nucleotides are TGCAGCGTTGAAATGTCTAGCGTTCTTATTGAGCAGTTCTTC. This gives the protein CSVEMSSVLIEQFF.

As concerns this clonotype: Given a much more abundant clone one base away, this may be a read error. The chain uses TRBV4-2 and TRBJ2-2, with 11 bases matching TRBD2. This CDR3 has 15 residues. Per germline, CDR1 LGHNA and CDR2 YNFKEQ. V shed 4 bases, J shed 5 bases, and the junction held 3 bases outside the gene matches. The CDR3 nucleotides read TGTGCCAGCAGCCTTAGCGGGGGGGGAACCGGGGAGCTGTTTTTT. Its translation is CASSLSGGGTGELFF.

Of note for this clonotype: Given a much more abundant clone one base away, this may be a read error. The chain links TRBV12-3 or TRBV12-4 to TRBJ1-2, with D perhaps TRBD1 (6 bases). The CDR3 runs to 15 residues. CDR3 protein: CASRVNRDKSYGCTF. CDR3 DNA sequence: TGTGCCAGCAGGGTCAACCGGGACAAAAGCTATGGCTGCACCTTC.

J is TRBJ2-7 and V is TRBV7-2, with D perhaps assigned TRBD1 or TRBD2 (5 bases each). The CDR3 sequence is 16 residues long. Germline lookup yields CDR1 SGHTA and CDR2 FQGNSA. Trimming took 5 bases from V and 4 from J, leaving 21 bases between them. The CDR3 sequence is CASSLRGTAPGYEQYF. The CDR3 DNA is TGTGCCAGCAGCCTCCGAGGGACCGCACCCGGGTACGAGCAGTACTTC.

The chain recombines TRBV20-1 with TRBJ1-4, with D possibly being TRBD1 (6 bases). This CDR3 has 12 residues. Germline V CDR1 and CDR2: DFQATT, SNEGSKA (reference sequence). V gave up 5 bases and J gave up 8 bases, with 12 bases separating them. The CDR3 DNA reads as TGCAGTGCTGACAGGTTGCGAGAAAAACTGTTTTTT. Translating it yields CSADRLREKLFF.

The rearrangement joins TRBV9 to TRBJ2-7; TRBD2 is a possible D gene (6 bases). In germline, CDR1 is SGDLS, CDR2 YYNGEE. Trimming pared 1 base from V and 6 bases from J, leaving 8 bases between. The CDR3 covers 12 residues. The CDR3, as DNA: TGTGCCAGCAGCGTATTGGAGGGCGAGCAGTACTTC. It translates to CASSVLEGEQYF.

In its sample, this clonotype was seen many times. The chain is built from TRBV6-4 and TRBJ2-2; 8 positions agree with TRBD2. The CDR3 has 15 amino acids. V dropped 5 bases and J dropped 4; count of bases not matched to a gene: 6. Germline CDR1 reads MRHNA; CDR2 reads SNTAGT. Written as DNA, the CDR3 is TGTGCCAGCAGTTCGAGCGGGGGAGGCACCGGGGAGCTGTTTTTT. Translated: CASSSSGGGTGELFF.

This clonotype appeared a few times. The chain uses TRBV5-1 and TRBJ2-1; D is perhaps TRBD2 (6 bases). The V gene lost 6 bases and the J gene lost 0 bases, with 19 bases spanning the gap. The CDR3 totals 17 residues. Germline CDR1 SGHRS, CDR2 YFSETQ. This CDR3 reads CASKRDGGVSSYNEQFF. DNA for the CDR3: TGCGCCAGCAAACGAGATGGCGGGGTCAGCTCCTACAATGAGCAGTTCTTC. The variable domain in full, with the rest retrieved from reference TRBV5-1 and TRBJ2-1, is KAGVTQTPRYLIKTRGQQVTLSCSPISGHRSVSWYQQTPGQGLQFLFEYFSETQRNKGNFPGRFSGRQFSNSRSEMNVSTLELGDSALYLCASKRDGGVSSYNEQFFGPGTRLTVL.

This clonotype occurred many times. The V call is TRBV5-1, the J call TRBJ1-1; 12 bases fit TRBD1. Germline-derived CDR1 and CDR2 are SGHRS and YFSETQ. The length of the CDR3 is 16 residues. V shed 4 bases, J shed 2 bases, and the junction held 6 bases outside the gene matches. The CDR3 region has the DNA TGCGCCAGCAGCCAAGGGACAGGGGGCTTTAACACTGAAGCTTTCTTT. Translated: CASSQGTGGFNTEAFF.

The gene calls are TRBV29-1 and TRBJ2-3; 12 bases agree with TRBD2. Trimming cost V 1 base and J 12 bases; bases outside gene matches: 8. The CDR3 sequence is 14 residues long. Germline CDR1 SQVTM, CDR2 ANQGSEA. CDR3 region: CSVEASGRAGLQYF. Here the CDR3 DNA reads TGCAGCGTTGAAGCTAGCGGGAGGGCCGGATTACAGTATTTT.

On this clonotype: One junction end disagrees with the germline gene, perhaps due to a read error. The V and J genes are TRBV4-3 and TRBJ1-2, with 8 bases fitting TRBD1. Germline CDR1 is LGHNA and CDR2 is YSLEER. There are 15 residues in the CDR3. CDR3 nucleotide sequence: TGCGCCAGCAGTCAAGGGGGACAGGCCCACTATGGCTACACCTTC. Translation gives CASSQGGQAHYGYTF.

Concerning this clonotype: Lacking the conserved final phenylalanine or tryptophan, this CDR3 likely reflects a read error. The DNA is left out, because the CDR3 cannot be placed on it with certainty; the CDR3 is given as TCRdb lists it. The chain uses TRBV29-1 and TRBJ2-5; TRBD2, the D gene given by the table, was not confirmed from the DNA. In germline, CDR1 is SQVTM, CDR2 ANQGSEA. Both ends counted, the CDR3 spans 11 residues. This CDR3 reads CSVEDVAGRVY.

This clonotype has a count of ten or more. The chain has TRBV7-3 and TRBJ1-1, with 7 bases aligning to TRBD1. V shed 4 bases, J shed 8 bases, and the junction held 4 bases outside the gene matches. The V gene's germline CDR1 is SGHTA and CDR2 FQGTGA. CDR3 length equals 12 residues. CDR3 DNA: TGTGCCAGCAGCTCACCGACAGGGGAAGCTTTCTTT. Translating it yields CASSSPTGEAFF. The whole variable domain, remainder taken from reference TRBV7-3 and TRBJ1-1, is GAGVSQTPSNKVTEKGKYVELRCDPISGHTALYWYRQSLGQGPEFLIYFQGTGAADDSGLPNDRFFAVRPEGSVSTLKIQRTERGDSAVYLCASSSPTGEAFFGQGTRLTVV.

Remarks on this clonotype: A read error may account for a junction end that differs from germline. The chain uses TRBV10-3 and TRBJ2-4, with 10 bases that match TRBD1. The CDR3 loop spans 14 amino acids. Germline CDR1 and CDR2: ENHRY and SYGVKD. Here the CDR3 DNA reads TGTGTCATCAGTGATAGGACAGGGGGAAACATTCAGTACTTC. It is translated as CVISDRTGGNIQYF.

The chain joins TRBV7-9 to TRBJ2-1; 8 bases match TRBD1. Germline CDR1 and CDR2: SEHNR and FQNEAQ (reference sequence). The ends lost 3 bases at V and 8 bases at J; junction bases unmatched: 6. The CDR3 sequence is 14 residues long. CDR3 bases: TGTGCCAGCAGCTTCGGACAGGGCGTTGATGAGCAGTTCTTC. It yields the protein CASSFGQGVDEQFF.